Reported below is one T cell receptor beta chain. Trimming left V 6 bases short and J 2 bases short, with 20 bases between. Germline V gene data show CDR1 as DFQATT and CDR2 as SNEGSKA (reference sequence). The CDR3 spans 15 residues. The data were taken from a study of T-cell reconstitution after alpha-beta-depleted transplantation in children. The TCRbeta library incorporated unique molecular identifiers. From the PCR reads, TCRdb called clonotypes with MiXCR, one entry per CDR3 protein. The profile shows hundreds of thousands of distinct CDR3 sequences, 20% to 30% of them singletons. This clonotype was sampled from a female patient aged 2-10 years who had a stem cell transplant for congenital amegakaryocytic thrombocytopenia, so the T cells may come from the graft donor. The sample in question was PBMCs, mostly from graft donor cells, obtained 360 days after TCRalphabeta/CD19-depleted stem cell transplant. The chain joins TRBV20-1 to TRBJ2-7, with D possibly being TRBD2 (5 bases). The CDR3 sequence is CSARTLRTGTYEQYF. The CDR3 DNA is TGCAGTGCAAGGACCTTAAGGACGGGAACCTACGAGCAGTACTTC.